This T cell receptor beta chain stems from a study of T-cell reconstitution after alpha-beta-depleted transplantation in children (TCRdb year 2016). In terms of the full investigation: Using TCR repertoire profiling, the study followed T-cell immune reconstitution in a quantitative way in children after TCRalphabeta/CD19-depleted allogeneic hematopoietic cell transplantation.

The protocol used for the library was PCR. The sample was run on an Illumina HiSeq 2500. Molecular barcoding was employed in the preparation of TCR libraries, with unique molecular identifiers being used to normalize TCRbeta repertoire quantification. The public reads were run again by TCRdb, first through fastp at Q25 and then through MiXCR, and only productive beta chains were kept. Entries that share a CDR3 protein sequence are merged under the most common genes and DNA. The sample table contains over 150,000 distinct CDR3 sequences; only one count was recorded for about 7% of them. 5.5% to 6.5% of the sample belongs to the ten largest clones. This clonotype was counted ten times or more. Its binding antigen is unknown. No much larger clone exists at a distance of one base, and base qualities are not known. As encoded in the germline V gene, CDR1 is SGHTA while CDR2 is FQGNSA. Trimming accounts for 5 bases at V and 4 bases at J, while the number of junction bases matched to no gene is 7. The CDR3 numbers 15 residues from cysteine through phenylalanine. The retained sequence is limited to the CDR3, 45 bases, with the frame set at the first base.

What the study reported, not specific to this receptor: The high TCRbeta diversity at day 60 in some patients was ascribed to recipient T cells and intrathymic progenitors that had survived conditioning. About two months after transplant, the apparently early recovery of alphabetaT-cell counts reportedly depended on just several hundred clones that had expanded rapidly and came from non-depleted graft cells. Over the following months the frequencies of hyperexpanded clones went down, and after one year T-cell counts and TCRbeta diversity were mostly credited to newly produced T cells.

According to the study, the label for this sample's treatment or condition signals: allogeneic hematopoietic cell transplantation with graft depleted of TCRalphabeta T cells and CD19 B cells. The transplant recipients were children given TCRalphabeta/CD19-depleted allogeneic hematopoietic cell grafts. The rearrangement joined TRBV7-2 to TRBJ1-4; 7 of the junction bases match TRBD1. Source: PBMCs, taken before TCRalphabeta/CD19-depleted stem cell transplant. This receptor was obtained from a boy between 2 and 10 years old with acute lymphoblastic leukemia, due to receive a stem cell transplant. The DNA reads as follows: TGTGCCAGCAGCGTCGAGGGACAGCGTAATGAAAAACTGTTTTTT. Its coded protein is CASSVEGQRNEKLFF. Outside the CDR3, residues come from the reference TRBV7-2 and TRBJ1-4 proteins, so the full variable domain is: GAGVSQSPSNKVTEKGKDVELRCDPISGHTALYWYRQSLGQGLEFLIYFQGNSAPDKSGLPSDRFSAERTGGSVSTLTIQRTQQEDSAVYLCASSVEGQRNEKLFFGSGTQLSVL.